These 17 T cell receptor beta chains originate from one sample sequenced in a study of blood T cells in healthy people across ages (dated by TCRdb to between 2014 and 2016). Receptor amplification or capture employed 5' RACE. These reads were obtained on an Illumina HiSeq 2500. A second PCR of roughly 7 to 11 cycles was performed with a sample-barcoded 5' primer and a J-beta primer mix. TCRdb's own reprocessing of the public reads used fastp at Q25 and MiXCR and kept productive beta chains. CDR3 protein duplicates are merged, each entry listing the most common genes and DNA. The sample table records around 1.5 million distinct CDR3 sequences; around 55% of these occur just once. 5% to 7% of the sample belongs to the ten largest clones. The sample was blood. The receptors derive from a man aged 18 to 29 in good health.

The chain carries TRBV7-6 and TRBJ1-6; D is unclear. Germline loops: CDR1 SGHVS, CDR2 FNYEAQ. Trimming removed 3 bases at V and 12 bases at J, with 9 bases between. The CDR3 consists of 12 residues. The CDR3 DNA reads TGTGCCAGCAGCTTGGTAGCGGGACCCCTCCACTTT. As protein: CASSLVAGPLHF.

This chain connects TRBV27 to TRBJ2-5; 7 bases line up with TRBD1. TRBJ2-7 explains the end of the DNA better; the J call may be wrong. The CDR3 consists of 13 residues. Per the germline V gene, CDR1 is MNHEY and CDR2 is SMNVEV (reference sequence). The CDR3 loop reads CASRMTGPYEQYF. The CDR3 region has the DNA TGTGCCAGCAGGATGACAGGGCCCTACGAGCAGTACTTC.

This clonotype came up a few times. The chain carries TRBV11-2 and TRBJ1-2; maybe TRBD1 (5 bases). With 5 bases removed from V and 6 bases from J, the gap between germline ends came to 19 bases. Germline V gene lookup returns CDR1 SGHAT and CDR2 FQNNGV. This CDR3 is built from 15 residues. CDR3 region: CASSTLGGKVNGYTF. The DNA of the CDR3 is TGTGCCAGCAGCACCCTTGGGGGGAAGGTGAATGGCTACACCTTC.

This clonotype came up once. The chain has TRBV12-5 and TRBJ2-3; the D gene is possibly TRBD2 (5 bases). CDR1 LGHNT and CDR2 FRNRAP come from the germline V gene. With 4 bases removed from V and 3 bases from J, the gap between germline ends came to 17 bases. The CDR3 is made up of 16 amino acids. The CDR3 region is CASGSNGVPMTDTQYF. CDR3 DNA sequence: TGTGCTAGTGGTTCGAACGGGGTCCCCATGACAGATACGCAGTATTTT. The full variable domain, its missing parts supplied by reference TRBV12-5 and TRBJ2-3, is DARVTQTPRHKVTEMGQEVTMRCQPILGHNTVFWYRQTMMQGLELLAYFRNRAPLDDSGMPKDRFSAEMPDATLATLKIQPSEPRDSAVYFCASGSNGVPMTDTQYFGPGTRLTVL.

V gene TRBV3-1 combines with J gene TRBJ2-3, with TRBD2 as a possible D gene (6 bases). V was clipped by 2 bases and J by 0 bases, with 12 bases between them. Germline CDR1 is LGHDT and CDR2 is YNNKEL (reference sequence). The CDR3 consists of 16 residues. The CDR3 reads CASSQMTRTSTDTQYF. CDR3 nucleotide sequence: TGTGCCAGCAGCCAAATGACTAGGACTAGCACAGATACGCAGTATTTT.

The chain employs TRBV15 and TRBJ1-1, with 7 positions matching TRBD1. The CDR3 sequence is 13 residues long. The germline gives CDR1 LNHNV, CDR2 YYDKDF (reference sequence). With V trimmed by 5 bases and J by 10 bases, 10 bases remained unmatched. The CDR3 DNA is TGTGCCACCAGCCCCGATGGGAGGGGGCGAGCTTTCTTT. Protein product: CATSPDGRGRAFF.

This chain uses TRBV4-1 with TRBJ2-5, with D hard to call. The germline gives CDR1 MGHRA, CDR2 YSYEKL. CDR3 length: 15 residues. Trimming cost V 1 base and J 0 bases, with 9 bases left between them. The CDR3 sequence is CASSQVRRNQETQYF. The CDR3 DNA is TGCGCCAGCAGCCAAGTGAGGAGAAACCAAGAGACCCAGTACTTC.

The chain combines TRBV20-1 with TRBJ2-2; TRBD1 might be the D (7 bases). Trimming removed 6 bases from V and 5 bases from J, with 16 bases in between. Germline V gives CDR1 DFQATT, CDR2 SNEGSKA (reference sequence). The CDR3 loop spans 14 amino acids. The CDR3 spells CSARQGGDTGELFF. As DNA, the CDR3 is TGCAGTGCCAGACAGGGCGGGGATACCGGGGAGCTGTTTTTT.

This clonotype was found a few times. The rearrangement uses TRBV10-3 and TRBJ2-7; tentative D call: TRBD1 (5 bases). The CDR3 runs 14 residues. V was pared by 6 bases and J by 6 bases, with 18 bases between. CDR1 and CDR2 (germline): ENHRY, SYGVKD. The CDR3 DNA is TGTGCCATCAGGGGTACAGGTGTGATTTTCGAGCAGTACTTC. This encodes CAIRGTGVIFEQYF.

The chain couples TRBV29-1 to TRBJ1-2; no clear D gene. Germline lookup yields CDR1 SQVTM and CDR2 ANQGSEA. The length of the CDR3 is 15 residues. The germline V and J ends were trimmed by 4 bases and 12 bases, with 27 bases remaining between them. CDR3 sequence: CSVVQGNPDLRLHTF. CDR3 DNA sequence: TGCAGCGTTGTTCAAGGGAACCCAGATTTAAGGCTACACACCTTC. The full variable domain, completed using reference TRBV29-1 and TRBJ1-2, is SAVISQKPSRDICQRGTSLTIQCQVDSQVTMMFWYRQQPGQSLTLIATANQGSEATYESGFVIDKFPISRPNLTFSTLTVSNMSPEDSSIYLCSVVQGNPDLRLHTFGSGTRLTVV.

The CDR3 DNA sequence: TGCAGTGCTAGAGATGCGGCCAGGGTGTTCGAGCAGTACTTC. This translates into CSARDAARVFEQYF. The J gene is TRBJ2-7, the V gene TRBV20-1; possible D gene TRBD1, 5 bases. Looked up from germline, CDR1 is DFQATT and CDR2 is SNEGSKA (reference sequence). Deletions cut 0 bases from V and 6 bases from J, with 15 bases between. The CDR3 length is 14 residues.

In its sample, this clonotype was seen a few times. The V and J genes are TRBV29-1 and TRBJ2-5; TRBD2 matches 7 bases. This CDR3 comprises 14 residues. Germline assignment: CDR1 SQVTM and CDR2 ANQGSEA. The V and J ends lost 2 bases and 1 base, in that order; junction bases with no gene match: 4. The CDR3 region is CSVETGGTQETQYF. For the CDR3, the DNA is TGCAGCGTTGAAACGGGGGGAACCCAAGAGACCCAGTACTTC.

V gene TRBV29-1 combines with J gene TRBJ1-4, with D possibly matching TRBD1 (6 bases). From germline, CDR1 is SQVTM and CDR2 ANQGSEA. Deletions cut 4 bases from V and 8 bases from J, with 20 bases between. The CDR3 has 15 amino acids. The DNA for the CDR3 is TGCAGCGTTGGGGGAGGCTACAGGGTTAAGGAAAAACTGTTTTTT. As protein: CSVGGGYRVKEKLFF.

This clonotype was observed a few times. The V call is TRBV7-2, the J call TRBJ2-7; maybe TRBD2 (5 bases). CDR3 length equals 15 residues. Germline V gene sequence: CDR1 SGHTA, CDR2 FQGNSA. The V gene lost 5 bases and the J gene lost 2 bases, with 16 bases spanning the gap. DNA for the CDR3: TGTGCCAGCAGCCCCCTCGGGGTAGGGCCCTACGAGCAGTACTTC. Translating gives CASSPLGVGPYEQYF.

The V and J genes are TRBV15 and TRBJ1-1; the D is unclear. The CDR3 covers 13 residues. Per the germline V gene, CDR1 is LNHNV and CDR2 is YYDKDF (reference sequence). Trimming took 3 bases from V and 5 from J, leaving 10 bases between them. The CDR3 reads CATSRKRDTEAFF. DNA for the CDR3: TGTGCCACCAGCAGGAAACGGGATACTGAAGCTTTCTTT.

The rearrangement joins TRBV20-1 to TRBJ1-1; D unclear. V lost 2 bases and J lost 7, with 11 bases in between. This CDR3 is built from 12 residues. CDR1 is DFQATT, CDR2 SNEGSKA, per germline (reference sequence). For the CDR3, the DNA is TGCAGTGCTAGATATCGGAAAGTTGAAGCTTTCTTT. It translates to CSARYRKVEAFF.

This rearrangement joins TRBV6-4 to TRBJ2-1, with D tentatively TRBD2 (6 bases). In germline, CDR1 is MRHNA, CDR2 SNTAGT. The V end lost 2 bases, the J end lost 8 bases, and 13 bases lay between the germline ends. The CDR3 spans 14 residues. For the CDR3, the DNA is TGTGCCAGCAGTGACCGAACTAGCTCTGATGAGCAGTTCTTC. It codes for CASSDRTSSDEQFF.